This is a list of T cell receptor beta chains from one sample in a study of CD8+CD57+ T cells in acquired aplastic anemia. TCRdb recomputed calls from the reads with MiXCR, one row per CDR3 protein. Of around 170,000 distinct CDR3 sequences detected, roughly half appear once; the ten largest clones hold 8.5% to 10%. The sample was sorted CD4+, CD8+, or CD8+CD57+ T cells (not recorded which) from PBMCs. The receptors were sampled from a human donor with aplastic anemia. The CDR3 runs from the conserved cysteine through the conserved F or W. The order of the fields is V gene, J gene, CDR3 length, CDR3 protein.

TRBV10-3	TRBJ1-2	15	CATIQAMSSNYGYTF
TRBV7-9	TRBJ2-5	15	CASSLVAGVRETQYF
TRBV27	TRBJ1-1	16	CASSLGWGQGATEAFF
TRBV30	TRBJ1-2	14	CAWTLTGTNYGYTF
TRBV2	TRBJ1-1	13	CASNTDMNTEAFF
TRBV20-1	TRBJ1-6	15	CSGVRQGKANSPLHF
TRBV25-1	TRBJ1-1	14	CASRQTGLNTEAFF
TRBV4-2	TRBJ2-5	16	CASSQVAGSQYETQYF
TRBV4-2	TRBJ1-1	15	CASSQRSGGVVGAFF
TRBV11-2	TRBJ1-6	15	CASRAWGTANSPLHF
TRBV7-9	TRBJ2-7	12	CAIDRSRYEQYF
TRBV5-1	TRBJ2-7	14	CASSRSGRNDEQYF
TRBV6-6	TRBJ2-7	13	CASSYSWVYEQYF
TRBV7-8	TRBJ2-7	12	CASSHIGYEQYF
TRBV29-1	TRBJ1-2	13	CSVENAGLDGYTF
TRBV20-1	TRBJ1-5	15	CSARETGPSNQPQHF